This T cell receptor beta chain was identified in a study of T cell responses to AZD1222 COVID-19 vaccine. Study observations and caveats: Just five or six AZD1222 recipients tested seropositive at baseline.

Per the germline V gene, CDR1 is SGHTA and CDR2 is FQGTGA. The CDR3 runs 14 residues. V gave up 6 bases and J gave up 7 bases; unmatched junction bases: 6. Points on this clone: The antigen is not known.

Using immunoSEQ multiplex PCR, the repertoire was profiled, and TCRdb retains in-frame clones only, with some absent. The data hold 100,000 to 150,000 clones, with 75% to 90% observed a single time. The chain has TRBV7-3 and TRBJ1-6, with 7 bases lining up with TRBD1. The sequence derives from an adult who received the AZD1222 COVID-19 vaccine. The starting material was peripheral blood, obtained 28 days after the second AZD1222 dose. Written as DNA, the CDR3 is TGTGCCAGCAGGGTCGGGACAGAGAATTCACCCCTCCACTTT. Its translation is CASRVGTENSPLHF.